The text below deals with one TCR beta chain. Other nucleotide sequences from this sample produce the same CDR3. Sequenced by immunoSEQ multiplex PCR; TCRdb stores in-frame clones only, minus some. The data contain some 330,000 clones, around 87% of them singletons. The entry originates in a study of blood T cell repertoires in COVID-19. Study-level background: COVID-19 samples from acute and convalescent phases originated in the United States, Italy and Spain. Sources were T cells, B-cell-depleted T cells, or PBMCs; the material itself was cDNA or gDNA.

Those enrolled, adults aged roughly 18 to 100 years, came from fewer than 25 US areas. Unmatched junction bases numbered 5, after V lost 8 bases and J lost 5 bases. Germline CDR1 is MNHEY and CDR2 is SVGAGI. This CDR3 has 14 residues. This TCR was sampled from a man in his forties or fifties in a cohort exposed to, infected with or recovered from COVID-19 (not recorded which). Sequencing input: PBMCs or T cells enriched from blood (not recorded which). The rearrangement links TRBV6-5 to TRBJ2-2; 10 bases are a match to TRBD2. CDR3 DNA: TGTGCCAGCCGAGCGACTAGCGGGACCGGGGAGCTGTTTTTT. Its translation is CASRATSGTGELFF.